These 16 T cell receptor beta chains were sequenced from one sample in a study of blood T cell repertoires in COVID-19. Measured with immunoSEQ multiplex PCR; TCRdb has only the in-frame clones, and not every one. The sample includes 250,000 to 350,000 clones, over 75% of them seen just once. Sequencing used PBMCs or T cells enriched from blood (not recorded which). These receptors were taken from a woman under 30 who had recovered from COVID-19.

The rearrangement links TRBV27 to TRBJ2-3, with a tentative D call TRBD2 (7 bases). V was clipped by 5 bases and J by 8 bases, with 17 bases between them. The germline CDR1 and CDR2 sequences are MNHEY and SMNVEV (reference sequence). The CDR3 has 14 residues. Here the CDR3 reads CASSTAGAGGTQYF. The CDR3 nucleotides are TGTGCCAGCAGTACGGCGGGGGCCGGAGGTACGCAGTATTTT.

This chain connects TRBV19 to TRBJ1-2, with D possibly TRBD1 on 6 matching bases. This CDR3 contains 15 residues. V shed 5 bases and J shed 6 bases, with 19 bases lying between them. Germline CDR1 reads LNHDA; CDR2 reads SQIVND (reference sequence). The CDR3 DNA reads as TGTGCCAGTAGTGGGGCCGCAACAGGGTCTCATGGCTACACCTTC. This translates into CASSGAATGSHGYTF.

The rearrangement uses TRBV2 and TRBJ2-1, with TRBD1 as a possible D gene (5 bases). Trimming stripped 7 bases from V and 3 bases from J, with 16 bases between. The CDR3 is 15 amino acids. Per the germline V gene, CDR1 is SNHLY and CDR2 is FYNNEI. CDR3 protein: CASTAQGTNYNEQFF. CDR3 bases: TGTGCCAGCACAGCTCAGGGTACTAACTACAATGAGCAGTTCTTC. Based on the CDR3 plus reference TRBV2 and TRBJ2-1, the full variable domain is EPEVTQTPSHQVTQMGQEVILRCVPISNHLYFYWYRQILGQKVEFLVSFYNNEISEKSEIFDDQFSVERPDGSNFTLKIRSTKLEDSAMYFCASTAQGTNYNEQFFGPGTRLTVL.

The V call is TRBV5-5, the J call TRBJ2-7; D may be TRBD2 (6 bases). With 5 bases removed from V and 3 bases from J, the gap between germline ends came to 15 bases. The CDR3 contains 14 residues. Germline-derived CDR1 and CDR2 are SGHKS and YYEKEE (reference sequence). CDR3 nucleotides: TGTGCCAGCAGTGGGGGGATCGGCGGCTACGAGCAGTACTTC. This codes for CASSGGIGGYEQYF.

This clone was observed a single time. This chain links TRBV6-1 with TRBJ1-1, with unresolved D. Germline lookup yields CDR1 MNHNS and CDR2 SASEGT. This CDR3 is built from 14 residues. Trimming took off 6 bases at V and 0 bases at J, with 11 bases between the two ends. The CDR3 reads CASRTGILNTEAFF. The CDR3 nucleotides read TGTGCCAGCAGAACGGGGATATTGAACACTGAAGCTTTCTTT.

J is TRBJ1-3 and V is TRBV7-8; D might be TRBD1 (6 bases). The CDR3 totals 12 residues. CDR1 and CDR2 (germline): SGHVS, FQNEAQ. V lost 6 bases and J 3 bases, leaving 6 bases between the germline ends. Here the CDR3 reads CASRDSGNTIYF. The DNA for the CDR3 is TGTGCCAGCAGGGACAGTGGAAACACCATATATTTT. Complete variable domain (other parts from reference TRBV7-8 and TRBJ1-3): GAGVSQSPRYKVAKRGQDVALRCDPISGHVSLFWYQQALGQGPEFLTYFQNEAQLDKSGLPSDRFFAERPEGSVSTLKIQRTQQEDSAVYLCASRDSGNTIYFGEGSWLTVV.

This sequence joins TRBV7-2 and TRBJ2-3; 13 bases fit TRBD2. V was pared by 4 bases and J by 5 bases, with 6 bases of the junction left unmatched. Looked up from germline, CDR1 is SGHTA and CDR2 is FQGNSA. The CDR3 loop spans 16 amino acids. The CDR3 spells CASSWRTSGGGDTQYF. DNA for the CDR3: TGTGCCAGCAGCTGGAGGACTAGCGGGGGAGGAGATACGCAGTATTTT.

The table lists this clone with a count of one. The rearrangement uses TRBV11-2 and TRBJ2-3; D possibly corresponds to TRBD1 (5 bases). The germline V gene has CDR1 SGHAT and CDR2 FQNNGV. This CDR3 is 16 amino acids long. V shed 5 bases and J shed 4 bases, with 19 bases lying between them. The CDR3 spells CASSLTLPRVADTQYF. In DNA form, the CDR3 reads TGTGCCAGCAGCCTTACTCTACCCAGGGTAGCAGATACGCAGTATTTT.

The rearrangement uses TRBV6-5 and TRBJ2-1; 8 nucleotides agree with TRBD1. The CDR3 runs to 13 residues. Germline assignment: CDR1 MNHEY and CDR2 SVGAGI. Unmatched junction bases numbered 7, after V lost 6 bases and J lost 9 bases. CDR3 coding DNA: TGTGCCAGCAGCCCAGGGGGCACGGGTGAGCAGTTCTTC. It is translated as CASSPGGTGEQFF.

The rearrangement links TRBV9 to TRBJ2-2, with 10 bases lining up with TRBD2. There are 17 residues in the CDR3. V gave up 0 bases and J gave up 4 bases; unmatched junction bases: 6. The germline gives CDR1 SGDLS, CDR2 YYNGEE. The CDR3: CASSVGGAGGLTGELFF. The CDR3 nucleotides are TGTGCCAGCAGCGTAGGAGGAGCGGGGGGGCTCACCGGGGAGCTGTTTTTT.

CDR3 DNA: TGTGCCAGCCTGGGAGGCAGATCAACTAATGAAAAACTGTTTTTT. Residues: CASLGGRSTNEKLFF. The rearrangement uses TRBV7-9 and TRBJ1-4; the D is unclear. Trimming stripped 8 bases from V and 0 bases from J, with 13 bases between. The CDR3 sequence is 15 residues long. Germline values: CDR1 SEHNR, CDR2 FQNEAQ (reference sequence).

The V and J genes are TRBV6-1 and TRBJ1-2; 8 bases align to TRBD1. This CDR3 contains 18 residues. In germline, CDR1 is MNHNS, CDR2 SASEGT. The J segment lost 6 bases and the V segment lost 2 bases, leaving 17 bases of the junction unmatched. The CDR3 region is CASSELRGRSLRSDGYTF. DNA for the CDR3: TGTGCCAGCAGTGAACTCAGGGGGCGCAGTCTCAGGTCCGATGGCTACACCTTC.

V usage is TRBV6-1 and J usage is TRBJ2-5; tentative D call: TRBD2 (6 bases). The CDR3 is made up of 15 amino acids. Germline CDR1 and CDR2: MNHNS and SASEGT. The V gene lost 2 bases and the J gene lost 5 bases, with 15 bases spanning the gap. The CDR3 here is CASSETDSGGETQYF. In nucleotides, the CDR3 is TGTGCCAGCAGTGAAACAGACTCCGGGGGTGAGACCCAGTACTTC.

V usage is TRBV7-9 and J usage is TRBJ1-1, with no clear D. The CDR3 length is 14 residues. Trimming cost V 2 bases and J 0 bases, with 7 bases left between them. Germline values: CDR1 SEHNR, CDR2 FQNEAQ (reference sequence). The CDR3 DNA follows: TGTGCCAGCAGCTTAACAGCAGTGAACACTGAAGCTTTCTTT. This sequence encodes CASSLTAVNTEAFF.

The DNA of the CDR3 is TGTGCCAGCAGCAGATCGCTGGAACGGGAGGCCGGGGAGCTGTTTTTT. As protein: CASSRSLEREAGELFF. The chain couples TRBV21-1 to TRBJ2-2; the table's D call of TRBD2 was not tested on the DNA. TRBV21-1 is listed as a pseudogene. CDR3 length equals 16 residues.

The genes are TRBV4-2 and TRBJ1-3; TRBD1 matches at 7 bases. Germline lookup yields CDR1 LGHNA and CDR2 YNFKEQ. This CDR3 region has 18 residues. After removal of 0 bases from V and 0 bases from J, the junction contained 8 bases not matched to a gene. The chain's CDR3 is CASSQDYRGLSSGNTIYF. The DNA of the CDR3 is TGTGCCAGCAGCCAAGATTACAGGGGACTGAGCTCTGGAAACACCATATATTTT.